This T cell receptor (beta chain) was identified in a study of T cell changes during pregnancy in multiple sclerosis (dated by TCRdb to about 2019). The study in broad terms: The study examined how the T cell repertoire changed over the course of pregnancy in women with multiple sclerosis.

The library came from the immunoSEQ multiplex PCR assay. The table comes from immuneACCESS by way of TCRdb, which keeps in-frame sequences with V and J called. Part of the clones is missing from these tables; in studies checked, under half for an unresolved V gene and the rest for unknown reasons. The sample records some 21,000 clones, approximately 90% of which are singletons. The ten largest clones capture 0.6% to 0.85% of the sample. V is cut back by 8 bases and J by 9 bases, with 10 bases in the junction unmatched. The CDR3 measures 12 amino acids from cysteine to phenylalanine. Here the CDR3 DNA is all that survives: 36 bases in frame from base 1. CDR1 and CDR2, per the germline V gene, are SGHRS and YFSETQ. Comment on this clone: The specificity of this receptor is unknown. No clone much larger than this one lies a single base away; base qualities are absent.

The TCR comes from a female donor with multiple sclerosis, enrolled in a pregnancy study. The receptor chain draws on TRBV5-1 and TRBJ1-1; TRBD1 agrees with 7 junctional bases. Sequenced material: CD4+ T cells from peripheral blood mononuclear cells, taken in the third trimester of pregnancy. The CDR3 region: CASFGQEKKAFF. The bases read TGCGCCAGTTTCGGACAGGAGAAGAAAGCTTTCTTT.